A selection of T cell receptor beta chains follows, all from one sample in a study of blood T cell repertoires in COVID-19. Produced via immunoSEQ multiplex PCR; TCRdb's table is partial and in-frame only. The sample yields about 95,000 clones, about 84% seen once. The sample taken for sequencing was peripheral blood. The source is a human donor in a cohort sampled during active COVID-19. CDR3s include the opening cysteine and the closing phenylalanine or tryptophan. D genes are given only for firm matches. Clone sizes are given selectively: once, few, many, or a class where the clone is expanded.

>TRBJ2-1|-|-|TRBV5-8
TGTGCCAGCAGCTTGGAACCCAGGGGCGTTGAGCAGTTCTTC
CASSLEPRGVEQFF
>TRBJ1-2|-|-|TRBV19
TGTGCCAGTAGTTCCAACAGGGAAGCCTCCCGATATGGCTACACCTTC
CASSSNREASRYGYTF
>TRBJ2-7|few|TRBD2|TRBV2
TGTGCCAGCCTTTGGAGCGGGGGAACCTACGAGCAGTACTTC
CASLWSGGTYEQYF
>TRBJ1-3|-|TRBD1|TRBV6-5
TGTGCCAGCAGTCTTGGACAGGGGACTGGAAACACCATATATTTT
CASSLGQGTGNTIYF
>TRBJ2-1|-|TRBD2|TRBV29-1
TGCAGCGTCTACGGACTAGCGGGGCGGGGGGTCTTC
CSVYGLAGRGVF
>TRBJ2-1|-|-|TRBV6-1
TGTGCCAGCAGTGATTTGGAGGGAGCAAATGAGCAGTTCTTC
CASSDLEGANEQFF
>TRBJ2-7|-|-|TRBV3-1/TRBV3-2
TGTGCCAGCAGCCAAGATCCTCCTCCTCGGGAGCAGTACTTC
CASSQDPPPREQYF
>TRBJ2-2|-|-|TRBV19
TGTGCCAGTACCGACCCAGGTAGCGGGAACACCGGGGAGCTGTTTTTT
CASTDPGSGNTGELFF
>TRBJ1-1|-|TRBD1|TRBV7-6
TGTGCCAGCAGCTTAGCACAGGGGCCGTCTTTCTTT
CASSLAQGPSFF
>TRBJ1-2|-|-|TRBV7-2
TGTGCCAGCAGCTTAGTCGGAGTCTCGGGTGGCTACACCTTC
CASSLVGVSGGYTF
>TRBJ1-2|-|-|TRBV24-1
TGTGCCACCAGTTCGTCGGGGAAAAACGGCTACACCTTC
CATSSSGKNGYTF
>TRBJ2-7|-|-|TRBV20-1
TGCAGTGCCGGGACATTGGGCGAGCAGTACTTC
CSAGTLGEQYF
>TRBJ1-4|-|-|TRBV6-5
TGTGCCAGCAGTATAGCGTCGGGGAGGAATGAAAAACTGTTTTTT
CASSIASGRNEKLFF
>TRBJ2-3|once|-|TRBV7-7
TGTGCTAGCAGCTTAGGGCAGAACACAGATACGCAGTATTTT
CASSLGQNTDTQYF
>TRBJ2-6|-|TRBD1|TRBV18
TGTGCCAGCTCACCGGGACAGGGAGCCGGGGAATACGGGGCCAACGTCCTGACTTTC
CASSPGQGAGEYGANVLTF